This T cell receptor (beta chain) came from a study of blood T cell repertoires in COVID-19. Overall study: Italy, Spain and the United States were the sources of the convalescent and acute COVID-19 samples.

The CDR3 runs 16 residues. Germline CDR1 and CDR2: SGHRS and YFSETQ. Trimming cost V 4 bases and J 8 bases; bases outside gene matches: 8. The assay was immunoSEQ multiplex PCR, and TCRdb's table has in-frame clones only and misses some. The table lists 29,000 or so clones, more than 70% of them singletons. This TCR was sampled from a man at least 80 years old with active COVID-19. This chain connects TRBV5-1 to TRBJ2-1; 14 bases are shared with TRBD2. The sample taken for sequencing was peripheral blood. The CDR3 sequence: CASSPGGTSGGDEQFF. The CDR3 region has the DNA TGCGCCAGCAGCCCCGGCGGGACTAGCGGGGGCGATGAGCAGTTCTTC. Full variable domain (rest looked up from reference TRBV5-1 and TRBJ2-1): KAGVTQTPRYLIKTRGQQVTLSCSPISGHRSVSWYQQTPGQGLQFLFEYFSETQRNKGNFPGRFSGRQFSNSRSEMNVSTLELGDSALYLCASSPGGTSGGDEQFFGPGTRLTVL.